Described below is a single T cell receptor (beta chain) sequence and its context. As originally analysed: Amplification from reference gene primers served as the basis for estimated nucleated cell counts. Generated by immunoSEQ multiplex PCR, the TCRdb table keeps only in-frame clones and is missing some. From that table come the V and J calls and clone size; the DNA was used to work out D and trimming. The sample lists 140,000 to 150,000 clones; 70% to 90% were seen once. The sample originates from a study of blood T cell repertoires in COVID-19. Across the study: Sample material is recorded as cDNA or gDNA derived from T cells, B-cell-depleted T cells, or PBMCs.

This clonotype originated in a human donor with acute or convalescent COVID-19. The donor label of this sample is uncertain. Sample: peripheral blood.

The CDR3 region is CASSQERGIGLARVTDTQYF. In DNA, the CDR3 is TGTGCCAGCAGCCAAGAACGGGGGATTGGACTAGCCCGAGTCACAGATACGCAGTATTTT. The chain uses TRBV4-2 and TRBJ2-3; 8 bases are shared with TRBD2. Germline V gene sequence: CDR1 LGHNA, CDR2 YNFKEQ. V shed 0 bases and J 2 bases; nucleotides not matched to a gene: 16. This CDR3 has 20 residues.